One TCR beta chain is described in this entry. The specificity of this receptor is unknown. Base quality data are lacking; no much larger clone is found one base away. The library relied on RT-PCR. The reads were generated on a NextSeq 550. Through fastp at Q25 and MiXCR, TCRdb rebuilt clones from the public reads, retaining in-frame beta chains. Each entry is one CDR3 protein sequence, shown with its most common DNA and genes. Across this sample there are approximately 7,100 distinct CDR3 sequences, with roughly 11% seen only once. 52% of the sample is held by the ten biggest clonotypes. This sample was taken from a study of patients and donors after allogeneic stem cell transplantation (dated by TCRdb to about 2020). From its cysteine to its phenylalanine, the CDR3 spans 15 amino acids. The only DNA kept is the CDR3, 45 bases in frame from the first base. V sheds 4 bases and J sheds 9 bases, leaving 17 bases between their ends. From a lookup of the germline V gene (reference sequence), CDR1 and CDR2 are SGHKS and YYEKEE.

The sequence is built from TRBV5-5 and TRBJ1-6, with a tentative D gene TRBD1 over 5 matching bases. The source is a human donor who was either an allogeneic HSCT recipient or a stem cell or donor lymphocyte infusion donor (not recorded which). It is not recorded whose cells these are; they may come from a transplant donor. What was sequenced was blood, either unsorted or a sorted T cell fraction (not recorded which). CDR3 protein: CASSPTGGSGSPLHF. The nucleotide sequence is TGTGCCAGCAGCCCCACCGGGGGTTCTGGTTCACCCCTCCACTTT.